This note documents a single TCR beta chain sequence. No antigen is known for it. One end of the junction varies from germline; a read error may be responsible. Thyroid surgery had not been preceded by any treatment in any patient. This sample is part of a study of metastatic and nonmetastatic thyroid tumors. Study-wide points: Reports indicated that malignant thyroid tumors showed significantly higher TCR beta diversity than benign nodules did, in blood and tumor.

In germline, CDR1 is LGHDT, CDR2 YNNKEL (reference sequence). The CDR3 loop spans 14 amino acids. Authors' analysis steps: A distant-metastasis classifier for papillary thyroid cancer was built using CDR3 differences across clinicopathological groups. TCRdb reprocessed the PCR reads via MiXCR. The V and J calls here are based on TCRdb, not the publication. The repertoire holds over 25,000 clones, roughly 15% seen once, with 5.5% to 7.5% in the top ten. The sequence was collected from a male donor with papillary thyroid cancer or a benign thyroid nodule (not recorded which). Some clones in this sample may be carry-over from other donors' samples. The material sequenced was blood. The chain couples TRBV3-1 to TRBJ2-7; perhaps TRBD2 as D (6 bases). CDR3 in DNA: TGTGCCAGCAGCCAAGCGGTGTTGGACGGGAGCCCGCTCTTC. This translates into CASSQAVLDGSPLF.